The rows below give T cell receptor beta chains drawn from one sample of a study of CD8+CD57+ T cells in acquired aplastic anemia. One entry per CDR3 protein, called by TCRdb with MiXCR from the reads. The repertoire holds 150,000 to 200,000 distinct CDR3 sequences, with approximately 40% as singletons. The sample taken for sequencing was sorted CD4+, CD8+, or CD8+CD57+ T cells (not recorded which) from PBMCs. Receptor source: a human donor in good health. The CDR3 runs from the conserved cysteine through the conserved F or W. Fields, in order: J gene, D gene, clone size, V gene, CDR3 protein, CDR3 DNA. A D gene is named only where the DNA matches it firmly. The size entry is marked missing in some rows and otherwise reads once, few, many or a size class.

TRBJ2-7 NA many TRBV10-3 CAISERRTPYEQYF TGTGCCATCAGTGAACGCAGGACCCCCTACGAGCAGTACTTC
TRBJ1-6 NA many TRBV7-3 CASSLRSGSDSPLHF TGTGCCAGCAGCTTAAGGTCAGGGTCGGATTCACCCCTCCACTTT
TRBJ2-1 NA NA TRBV6-4 CASSDSFGLSSYNEQFF TGTGCCAGCAGTGACTCGTTCGGGCTAAGCTCCTACAATGAGCAGTTCTTC
TRBJ2-3 NA NA TRBV7-2 CASSPDTDTQYF TGTGCCAGCAGCCCGGACACAGATACGCAGTATTTT
TRBJ2-3 NA NA TRBV24-1 CATSETGDSDTQYF TGTGCCACCAGCGAAACCGGGGATTCAGATACGCAGTATTTT
TRBJ2-1 NA many TRBV7-8 CASSLKGSHEQFF TGTGCCAGCAGCTTAAAGGGATCCCATGAGCAGTTCTTC
TRBJ2-1 NA many TRBV19 CASSIDGRSGHPTYNEQFF TGTGCCAGTAGTATAGATGGTCGCTCTGGTCACCCCACCTACAATGAGCAGTTCTTC
TRBJ2-3 NA many TRBV7-3 CASSLTGAGRWDTQYF TGTGCCAGCAGCTTAACAGGTGCGGGACGGTGGGATACGCAGTATTTT
TRBJ2-3 TRBD2 NA TRBV10-2 CASSGLAGSGTQYF TGCGCCAGCAGTGGACTAGCGGGTTCCGGTACGCAGTATTTT
TRBJ2-3 TRBD2 many TRBV5-1 CASSTTSGRGPDTQYF TGCGCCAGCAGCACAACTAGCGGGAGGGGTCCAGATACGCAGTATTTT
TRBJ1-1 NA many TRBV15 CATSRGRVTFMNTEAFF TGTGCCACCAGCAGAGGCAGGGTAACTTTCATGAACACTGAAGCTTTCTTT
TRBJ2-2 TRBD2 NA TRBV9 CASSRTSGELFF TGTGCCAGCAGCAGGACTAGCGGGGAGCTGTTTTTT
TRBJ2-2 TRBD2 NA TRBV7-6 CASSLAPSGDTGELFF TGTGCCAGCAGCTTAGCGCCTAGCGGGGACACCGGGGAGCTGTTTTTT
TRBJ2-1 TRBD1 NA TRBV9 CASSAGGNEQFF TGTGCCAGCAGCGCAGGGGGTAATGAGCAGTTCTTC
TRBJ1-4 NA many TRBV10-3 CAISDKFRDDEKLFF TGTGCCATCAGTGACAAGTTCAGGGATGATGAAAAACTGTTTTTT
TRBJ2-1 NA NA TRBV15 CATSLLQHNEQVF TGTGCCACCAGCTTGCTACAGCACAATGAGCAGGTCTTC
TRBJ1-5 NA NA TRBV30 CAWSLTQDQPQHF TGTGCCTGGAGTCTCACACAGGATCAGCCCCAGCATTTT
TRBJ2-4 TRBD2 NA TRBV2 CASTRTSGGRNIQYF TGTGCCAGCACCCGGACTAGCGGGGGAAGAAACATTCAGTACTTC
TRBJ2-5 NA many TRBV6-2/TRBV6-3 CASSPPGGAETQYF TGTGCCAGCAGCCCTCCCGGGGGAGCAGAGACCCAGTACTTC
TRBJ2-1 NA few TRBV4-1 CASSQDWTTHNEQFF TGCGCCAGCAGCCAAGATTGGACTACCCACAATGAGCAGTTCTTC
TRBJ2-3 NA once TRBV10-3 CASHAAGRTDTQYF TGTGCCTCCCATGCGGCGGGACGCACAGATACGCAGTATTTT
TRBJ1-6 TRBD1 NA TRBV20-1 CSARSGGSHNSPLHF TGCAGTGCTCGATCAGGGGGCTCACATAATTCACCCCTCCACTTT
TRBJ2-1 TRBD2 NA TRBV2 CASSEEQAGVEFF TGTGCCAGCAGTGAAGAGCAAGCGGGAGTGGAGTTCTTC
TRBJ1-1 NA many TRBV7-9 CASSPRQNTEAFF TGTGCCAGCAGCCCCAGACAGAACACTGAAGCTTTCTTT
TRBJ1-5 NA many TRBV20-1 CSARDRPNVGNQPQHF TGCAGTGCTAGAGACAGACCGAACGTAGGGAATCAGCCCCAGCATTTT
TRBJ2-3 TRBD2 NA TRBV19 CASSTQRGTDTQYF TGTGCCAGTAGTACCCAGCGGGGAACAGATACGCAGTATTTT
TRBJ2-2 TRBD1 many TRBV2 CASRGTGRSTGELFF TGTGCCAGCAGGGGGACAGGGAGGAGCACCGGGGAGCTGTTTTTT
TRBJ2-7 NA NA TRBV25-1 CASSEGPWGYEQYF TGTGCCAGCAGTGAAGGGCCGTGGGGTTACGAGCAGTACTTC
TRBJ1-6 TRBD1 NA TRBV5-5 CASSPADRGVDSPLHF TGTGCCAGCAGCCCGGCCGACAGGGGGGTTGATTCACCCCTCCACTTT
TRBJ2-7 NA NA TRBV10-3 CASSDDGTYEQYF TGTGCCAGCAGCGATGACGGAACCTACGAGCAGTACTTC
TRBJ2-5 NA once TRBV2 CASSEDLALQETQYF TGTGCCAGCAGTGAAGACCTAGCGCTTCAAGAGACCCAGTACTTC
TRBJ2-6 TRBD1 NA TRBV10-3 CAISEFRTGSAGANVLTF TGTGCCATCAGTGAGTTCCGGACAGGGTCGGCCGGGGCCAACGTCCTGACTTTC
TRBJ2-7 NA few TRBV14 CASSQEVTLGEQYF TGTGCCAGCAGCCAAGAGGTAACCCTAGGCGAGCAGTACTTC
TRBJ1-5 NA NA TRBV2 CASRSVGAQHF TGTGCCAGCAGGTCCGTAGGAGCCCAGCATTTT
TRBJ2-2 NA once TRBV7-2 CASIPGGPGELFF TGTGCCAGCATCCCCGGGGGACCCGGGGAGCTGTTTTTT
TRBJ1-2 TRBD1 NA TRBV29-1 CSVATGGGGYTF TGCAGCGTGGCTACAGGGGGCGGTGGCTACACCTTC
TRBJ1-2 TRBD1 once TRBV25-1 CASSDLGQGAYGYTF TGTGCCAGCAGTGATCTAGGACAGGGGGCCTATGGCTACACCTTC
TRBJ1-6 TRBD1 few TRBV20-1 CSARDLQGAQSPLHF TGCAGTGCTAGAGACTTACAGGGGGCTCAATCACCCCTCCACTTT
TRBJ2-3 NA NA TRBV7-8 CASSSARDTQYF TGTGCCAGCAGCTCCGCCCGAGATACGCAGTATTTT
TRBJ1-2 NA many TRBV7-2 CASSNGVGYGYTF TGTGCCAGCAGCAACGGGGTCGGCTATGGCTACACCTTC
TRBJ1-1 NA many TRBV19 CASSMREWGTEAFF TGTGCCAGTAGTATGAGGGAATGGGGCACTGAAGCTTTCTTT